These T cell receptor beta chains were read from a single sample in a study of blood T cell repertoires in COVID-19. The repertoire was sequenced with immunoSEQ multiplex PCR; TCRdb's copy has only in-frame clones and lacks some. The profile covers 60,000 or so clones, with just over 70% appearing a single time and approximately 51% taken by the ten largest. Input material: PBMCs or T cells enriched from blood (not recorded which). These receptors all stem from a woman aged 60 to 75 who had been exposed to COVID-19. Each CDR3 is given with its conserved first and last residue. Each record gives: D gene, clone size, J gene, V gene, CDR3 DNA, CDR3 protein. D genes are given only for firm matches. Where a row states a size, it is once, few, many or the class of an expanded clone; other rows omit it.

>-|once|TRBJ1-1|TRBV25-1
TGTGCCAGCCTCAAGGCGGGGCAATTGAACACTGAAGCTTTCTTT
CASLKAGQLNTEAFF
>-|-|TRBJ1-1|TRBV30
TGTGCCTCGGACAGCGAGAACACTGAAGCTTTCTTT
CASDSENTEAFF
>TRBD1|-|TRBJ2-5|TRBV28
TGTGCCAGCAGTTCCGCCGGACAGGGTAGGAGGGAGACCCAGTACTTC
CASSSAGQGRRETQYF
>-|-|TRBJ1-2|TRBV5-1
TGCGCCAGCAGCTTGAGGCAGGGTGACTATGGCTACACCTTC
CASSLRQGDYGYTF
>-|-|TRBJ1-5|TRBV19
TGTGCCAGTAGTATAAGTCGGCGGGACAATCAGCCCCAGCATTTT
CASSISRRDNQPQHF
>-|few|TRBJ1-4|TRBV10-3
TGTGCCATCAGTCAGCAGGGGCGTAATGAAAAACTGTTTTTT
CAISQQGRNEKLFF
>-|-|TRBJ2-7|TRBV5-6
TGTGCCAGCAGCCCACTCCGCTGCGAGCAGTACTTC
CASSPLRCEQYF
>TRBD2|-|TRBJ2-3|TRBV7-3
TGTGCCAGCAGCTGGGGGGGTCTACCCACAGATACGCAGTATTTT
CASSWGGLPTDTQYF
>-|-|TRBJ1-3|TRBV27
TGTGCCAGCAGTTTACGGGGGAGCTCTGGAAACACCATATATTTT
CASSLRGSSGNTIYF
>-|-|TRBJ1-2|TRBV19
TGTGCCAGTGCTACCCCGGCAGGGCTCGGCTACACCTTC
CASATPAGLGYTF
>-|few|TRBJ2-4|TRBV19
TGTGCCAGTAGCACCCCAGGGGATCGAGCCAAAAACATTCAGTACTTC
CASSTPGDRAKNIQYF
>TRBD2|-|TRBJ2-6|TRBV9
TGTGCCAGCAGCGTAGACGCTGCGGGAGCGGGATCTGGGGCCAACGTCCTGACTTTC
CASSVDAAGAGSGANVLTF
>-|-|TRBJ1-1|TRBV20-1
TGCAGTGCTAGACAAAACACTGAAGCTTTCTTT
CSARQNTEAFF
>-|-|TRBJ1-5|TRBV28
TGTGCCAGCAGTTTAGGGATCAGGGGAAATCAGCCCCAGCATTTT
CASSLGIRGNQPQHF
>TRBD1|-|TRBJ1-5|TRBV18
TGTGCCAGCTCACAGGGGGCTCAGCCCCAGCATTTT
CASSQGAQPQHF
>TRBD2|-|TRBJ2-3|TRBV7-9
TGTGCCAGCAGCACAATCCGGGGGGAAGCAGATACGCAGTATTTT
CASSTIRGEADTQYF
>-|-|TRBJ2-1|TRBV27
TGTGCCAGTAGGGGATTGGGCGGCTACAATGAGCAGTTCTTC
CASRGLGGYNEQFF
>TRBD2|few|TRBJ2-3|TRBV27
TGTGCCAGCAGTTTATCCCCGGGACTAGCAGCAGATACGCAGTATTTT
CASSLSPGLAADTQYF
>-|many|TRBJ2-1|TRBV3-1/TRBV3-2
TGTGCCAGCAGCCGAGTTATCTCCTACAATGAGCAGTTCTTC
CASSRVISYNEQFF
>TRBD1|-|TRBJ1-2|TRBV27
TGTGCCAGCAGTCTCCACCCAGGGGGCGACTACACCTTC
CASSLHPGGDYTF
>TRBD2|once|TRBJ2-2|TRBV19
TGTGCCAGTAGTCTCCGAGCGGGGGGAACGGGCACCGGGGAGCTGTTTTTT
CASSLRAGGTGTGELFF
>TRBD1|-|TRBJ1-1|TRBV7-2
TGTGCCAGCACAGAACCGGGACAGGGGACTGAAGCTTTCTTT
CASTEPGQGTEAFF
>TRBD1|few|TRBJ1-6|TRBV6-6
TGTGCCAGCAGTCTCCTTAAAACCGACAGGGTGGGCTCACCCCTCCACTTT
CASSLLKTDRVGSPLHF
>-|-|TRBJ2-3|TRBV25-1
TGTGCCAGCAGGTGGAGCGGTGGAGCAGATACGCAGTATTTT
CASRWSGGADTQYF
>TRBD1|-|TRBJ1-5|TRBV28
TGTGCCAGCAGCTACAGGGGGTTCGGTTTGGCCCAGCATTTT
CASSYRGFGLAQHF
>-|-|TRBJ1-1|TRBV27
TGTGCCAGCAGTTTAGAGGGTTTAGGGACTGAAGCTTTCTTT
CASSLEGLGTEAFF
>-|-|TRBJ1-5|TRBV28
TGTGCCAGCGGTCATCGGGGTTTCGGTCAGCCCCAGCATTTT
CASGHRGFGQPQHF
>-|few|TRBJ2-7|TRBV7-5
TGTGCCAGAAGCTACTCGGACAGCTACGAGCAGTACTTC
CARSYSDSYEQYF
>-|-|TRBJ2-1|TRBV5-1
TGCGCCAGCAGCTTGCAGTCCCCGGGGTACAATGAGCAGTTCTTC
CASSLQSPGYNEQFF
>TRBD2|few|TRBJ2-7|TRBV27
TGTGCCAGCAGTACATCGCCCCCCGGACTAGCGGGAAGGCAGTACTTC
CASSTSPPGLAGRQYF
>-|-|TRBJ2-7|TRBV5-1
TGCGCCAGCAGCTTAGGCGGGGGCGGGTACGAGCAGTACTTC
CASSLGGGGYEQYF
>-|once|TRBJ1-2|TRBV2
TGTGCCAGCAGAGGACAGTACTATGGCTACACCTTC
CASRGQYYGYTF
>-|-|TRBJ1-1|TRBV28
TGTGCCAGCAGGAGCCTTGTTATGAACACTGAAGCTTTCTTT
CASRSLVMNTEAFF
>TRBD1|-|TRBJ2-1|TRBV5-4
TGTGCCAGCAGCACCGGGACAGGGATCAATGAGCAGTTCTTC
CASSTGTGINEQFF
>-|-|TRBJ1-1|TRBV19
TGTGCCAGTAGTATAAACCACAGGGTGAACACTGAAGCTTTCTTT
CASSINHRVNTEAFF
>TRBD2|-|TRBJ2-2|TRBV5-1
TGCGCCAGCAGCTCATTGAGCGGGATTGAGGTCGGGGAGCTGTTTTTT
CASSSLSGIEVGELFF
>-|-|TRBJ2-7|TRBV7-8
TGTGCCAGCAGCTTATCCGTCGAGCAGTACTTC
CASSLSVEQYF
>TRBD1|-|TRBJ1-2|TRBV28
TGTGCCAGCAGACGACCGGGACAGGGGGCGACAGGTTATGGCTACACCTTC
CASRRPGQGATGYGYTF
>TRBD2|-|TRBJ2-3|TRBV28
TGTGCCAGCAGTCCCTCAACGGGACTAGCGGGTATGGGGGATACGCAGTATTTT
CASSPSTGLAGMGDTQYF
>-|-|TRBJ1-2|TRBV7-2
TGTGCCAGCAGCTTAGCCCGGGGATCCTATGGCTACACCTTC
CASSLARGSYGYTF
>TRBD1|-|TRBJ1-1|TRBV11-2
TGTGCCAGCAGCCTAAACAGGGGGCGTTTGACTGAAGCTTTCTTT
CASSLNRGRLTEAFF
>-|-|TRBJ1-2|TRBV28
TGTGCCAGCAGTGTCTTTAACTATGGCTACACCTTC
CASSVFNYGYTF
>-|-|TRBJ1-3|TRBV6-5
TGTGCCAGCAGTTACTCGCCGGGGTTCTCTGGAAACACCATATATTTT
CASSYSPGFSGNTIYF
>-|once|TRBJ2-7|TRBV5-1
TGCGCCAGCAGCTTGGGAATGGGCTCTAAGGGGATAGAGCAGTACTTC
CASSLGMGSKGIEQYF
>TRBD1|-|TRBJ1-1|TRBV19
TGTGCCAGTAAGGCAGGGGGGAACACTGAAGCTTTCTTT
CASKAGGNTEAFF
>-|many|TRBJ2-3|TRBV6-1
TGTGCCAGCAGTGAAGGAAGGACAGAAACAGATACGCAGTATTTT
CASSEGRTETDTQYF
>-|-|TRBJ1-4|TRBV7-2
TGTGCCAGCAGCAATAGGGGGGGAGAAAAACTGTTTTTT
CASSNRGGEKLFF
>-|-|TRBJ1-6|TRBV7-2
TGTGCCAGCAGCAGGGGGGGGGTCCGCTCACCCCTCCACTTT
CASSRGGVRSPLHF
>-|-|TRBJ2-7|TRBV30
TGTGCCTGGGGAGTGGGAATTGTGGGAGGGGGCGAGCAGTACTTC
CAWGVGIVGGGEQYF
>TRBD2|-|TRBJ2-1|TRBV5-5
TGTGCCAGCACCTTGAGGCTAGCGGGTAACAATGAGCAGTTCTTC
CASTLRLAGNNEQFF
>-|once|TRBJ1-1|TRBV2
TGTGCCAGCAGTGAACAGTGGCAGGCTGAAGCTTTCTTT
CASSEQWQAEAFF
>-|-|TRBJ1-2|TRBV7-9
TGTGCCAGCAGCCTTAGCGGGGGCCGGGGAGGCTACACCTTC
CASSLSGGRGGYTF